Detailed here is one T cell receptor beta chain. This sample was included in a study of blood T cell repertoires in COVID-19. Study-wide background: The origin of the acute and convalescent COVID-19 samples was the United States, Italy and Spain. PBMCs, B-cell-depleted T cells, or T cells were the source of the cDNA or gDNA that made up the material.

Original methodology: Researchers report that nucleated cell counts were estimated from reference gene primer amplification. Profiled with immunoSEQ multiplex PCR; TCRdb holds only in-frame clones, not every one. Clonal size and the V and J genes are those of that table, whereas D and trimming came from the DNA. The table includes about 190,000 clones, 70% to 90% detected once. Germline V gene lookup returns CDR1 SGHRS and CDR2 YFSETQ. Trimming shortened V by 0 bases and J by 8 bases, and 12 bases separated the two germline ends. This CDR3 is 14 amino acids long. Sequenced: peripheral blood. V and J are TRBV5-1 and TRBJ2-1, with D possibly matching TRBD1 (5 bases). This clonotype was sampled from a woman in her 70s with active or convalescent COVID-19. The chain's CDR3 is CASSLELGLDEQFF. The CDR3 DNA reads TGCGCCAGCAGCTTGGAGTTGGGGCTGGATGAGCAGTTCTTC.